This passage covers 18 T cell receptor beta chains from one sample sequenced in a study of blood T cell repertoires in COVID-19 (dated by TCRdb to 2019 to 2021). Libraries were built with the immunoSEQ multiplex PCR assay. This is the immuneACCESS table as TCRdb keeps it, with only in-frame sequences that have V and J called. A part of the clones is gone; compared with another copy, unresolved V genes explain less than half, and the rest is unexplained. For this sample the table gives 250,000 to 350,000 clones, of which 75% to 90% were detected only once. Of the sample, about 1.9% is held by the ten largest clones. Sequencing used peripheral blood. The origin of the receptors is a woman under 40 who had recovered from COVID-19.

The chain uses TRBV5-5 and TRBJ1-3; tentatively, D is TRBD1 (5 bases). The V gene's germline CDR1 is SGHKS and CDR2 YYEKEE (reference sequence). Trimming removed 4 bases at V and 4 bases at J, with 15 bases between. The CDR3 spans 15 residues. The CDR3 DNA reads TGTGCCAGCAGCCCAGGGTCTTCGAGCGGAAACACCATATATTTT. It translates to CASSPGSSSGNTIYF.

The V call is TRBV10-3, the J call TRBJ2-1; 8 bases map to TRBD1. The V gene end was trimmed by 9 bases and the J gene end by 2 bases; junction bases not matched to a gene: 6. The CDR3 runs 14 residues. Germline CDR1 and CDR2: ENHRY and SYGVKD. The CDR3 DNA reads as TGTGCCATTAGGACAGGGCCCCCCTACAATGAGCAGTTCTTC. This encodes CAIRTGPPYNEQFF.

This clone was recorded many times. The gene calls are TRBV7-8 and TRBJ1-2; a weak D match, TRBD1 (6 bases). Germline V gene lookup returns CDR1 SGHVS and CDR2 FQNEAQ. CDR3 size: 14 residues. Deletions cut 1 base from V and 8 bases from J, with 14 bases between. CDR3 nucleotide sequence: TGTGCCAGCAGCTTAGACCGGGGGGCGCCGGGCTACACCTTC. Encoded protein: CASSLDRGAPGYTF. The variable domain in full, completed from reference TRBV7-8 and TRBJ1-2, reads GAGVSQSPRYKVAKRGQDVALRCDPISGHVSLFWYQQALGQGPEFLTYFQNEAQLDKSGLPSDRFFAERPEGSVSTLKIQRTQQEDSAVYLCASSLDRGAPGYTFGSGTRLTVV.

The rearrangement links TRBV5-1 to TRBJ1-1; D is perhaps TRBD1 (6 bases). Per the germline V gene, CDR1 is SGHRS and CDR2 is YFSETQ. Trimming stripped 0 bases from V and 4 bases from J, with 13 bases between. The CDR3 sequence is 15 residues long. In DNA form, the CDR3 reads TGCGCCAGCAGCTTGGACCAGGGGATAATCACTGAAGCTTTCTTT. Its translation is CASSLDQGIITEAFF.

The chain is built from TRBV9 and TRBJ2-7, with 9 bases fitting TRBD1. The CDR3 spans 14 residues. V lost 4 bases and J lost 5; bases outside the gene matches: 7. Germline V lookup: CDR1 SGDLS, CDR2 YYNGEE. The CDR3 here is CASSPLTGGDEQYF. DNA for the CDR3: TGTGCCAGCAGCCCCCTAACAGGGGGCGACGAGCAGTACTTC.

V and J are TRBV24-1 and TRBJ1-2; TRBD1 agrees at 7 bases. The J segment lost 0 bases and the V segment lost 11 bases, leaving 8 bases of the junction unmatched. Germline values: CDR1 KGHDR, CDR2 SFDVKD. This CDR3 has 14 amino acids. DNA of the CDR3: TGTGCCATCGGGGCACAGGGGTCTAACTATGGCTACACCTTC. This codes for CAIGAQGSNYGYTF.

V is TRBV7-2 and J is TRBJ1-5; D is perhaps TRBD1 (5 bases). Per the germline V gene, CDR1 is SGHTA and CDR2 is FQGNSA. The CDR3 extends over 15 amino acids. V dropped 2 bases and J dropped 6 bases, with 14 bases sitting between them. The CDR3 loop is CASSLNAGEGQPQHF. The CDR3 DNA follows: TGTGCCAGCAGCTTAAATGCGGGGGAGGGTCAGCCCCAGCATTTT.

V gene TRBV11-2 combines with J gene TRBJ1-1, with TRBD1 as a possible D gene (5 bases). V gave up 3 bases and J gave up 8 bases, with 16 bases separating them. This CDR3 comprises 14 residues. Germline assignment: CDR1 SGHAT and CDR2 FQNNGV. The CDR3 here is CASSFLGTPEEAFF. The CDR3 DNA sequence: TGTGCCAGCAGCTTCCTTGGGACTCCTGAGGAAGCTTTCTTT.

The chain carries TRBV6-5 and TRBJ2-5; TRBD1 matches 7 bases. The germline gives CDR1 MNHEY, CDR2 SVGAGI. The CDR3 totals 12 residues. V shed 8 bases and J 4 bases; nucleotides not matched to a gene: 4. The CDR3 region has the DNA TGTGCCAGCCAGAACAGGGGAGAGACCCAGTACTTC. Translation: CASQNRGETQYF.

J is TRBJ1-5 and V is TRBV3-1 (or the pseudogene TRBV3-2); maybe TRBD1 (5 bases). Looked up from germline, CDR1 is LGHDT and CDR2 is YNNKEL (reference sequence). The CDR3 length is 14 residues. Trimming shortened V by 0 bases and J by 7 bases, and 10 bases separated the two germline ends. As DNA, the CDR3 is TGTGCCAGCAGCCAAGAGGGGGAGGTGCAGCCCCAGCATTTT. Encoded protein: CASSQEGEVQPQHF.

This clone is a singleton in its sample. The CDR3 reads CASSPLAGGTYNEQFF. The CDR3, as DNA: TGTGCCAGTAGTCCATTAGCGGGGGGAACCTACAATGAGCAGTTCTTC. The V and J genes are TRBV19 and TRBJ2-1, with 10 bases aligning to TRBD2. V was pared by 5 bases and J by 2 bases, with 6 bases of the junction left unmatched. Germline V gene lookup returns CDR1 LNHDA and CDR2 SQIVND (reference sequence). The CDR3 covers 16 residues.

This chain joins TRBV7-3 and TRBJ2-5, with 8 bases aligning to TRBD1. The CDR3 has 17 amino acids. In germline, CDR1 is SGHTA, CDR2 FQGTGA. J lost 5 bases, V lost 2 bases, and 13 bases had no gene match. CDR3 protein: CASSLVGPGGAGETQYF. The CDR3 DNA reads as TGTGCCAGCAGCTTAGTCGGGCCAGGGGGCGCAGGGGAGACCCAGTACTTC.

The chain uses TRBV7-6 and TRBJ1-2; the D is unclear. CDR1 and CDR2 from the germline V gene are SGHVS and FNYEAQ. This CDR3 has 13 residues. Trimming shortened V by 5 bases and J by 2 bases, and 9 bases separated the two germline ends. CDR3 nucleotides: TGTGCCAGCAGCCCAGAGGAAAACTATGGCTACACCTTC. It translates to CASSPEENYGYTF.

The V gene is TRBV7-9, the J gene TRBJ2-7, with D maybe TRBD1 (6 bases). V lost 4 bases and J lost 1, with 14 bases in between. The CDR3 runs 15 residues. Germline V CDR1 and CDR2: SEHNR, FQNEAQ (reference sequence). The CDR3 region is CASSSWTDRSYEQYF. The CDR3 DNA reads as TGTGCCAGCAGCTCTTGGACAGATCGATCCTACGAGCAGTACTTC.

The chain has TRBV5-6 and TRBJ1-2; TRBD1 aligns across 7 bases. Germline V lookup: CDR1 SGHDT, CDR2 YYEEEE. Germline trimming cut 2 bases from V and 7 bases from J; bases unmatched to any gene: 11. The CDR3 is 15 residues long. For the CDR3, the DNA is TGTGCCAGCAGCTTCACCGGGACAGTCTCTTCTGGCTACACCTTC. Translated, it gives CASSFTGTVSSGYTF.

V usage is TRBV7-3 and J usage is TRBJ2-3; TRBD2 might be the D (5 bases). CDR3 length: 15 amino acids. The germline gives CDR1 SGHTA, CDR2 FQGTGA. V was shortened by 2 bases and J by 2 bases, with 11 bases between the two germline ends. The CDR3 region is CASSLSRESTDTQYF. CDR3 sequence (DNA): TGTGCCAGCAGCTTATCAAGGGAGTCCACAGATACGCAGTATTTT.

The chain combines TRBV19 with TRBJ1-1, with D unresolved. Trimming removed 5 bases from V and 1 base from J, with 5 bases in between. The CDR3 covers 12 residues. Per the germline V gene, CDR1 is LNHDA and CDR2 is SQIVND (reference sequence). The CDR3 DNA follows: TGTGCCAGTAGTCACGGGAACACTGAAGCTTTCTTT. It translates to CASSHGNTEAFF.

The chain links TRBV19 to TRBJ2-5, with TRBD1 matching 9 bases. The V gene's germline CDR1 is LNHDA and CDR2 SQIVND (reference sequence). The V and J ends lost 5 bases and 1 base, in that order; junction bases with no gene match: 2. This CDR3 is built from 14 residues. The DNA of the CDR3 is TGTGCCAGTAGTTTGGGACAGGGCCAAGAGACCCAGTACTTC. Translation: CASSLGQGQETQYF.